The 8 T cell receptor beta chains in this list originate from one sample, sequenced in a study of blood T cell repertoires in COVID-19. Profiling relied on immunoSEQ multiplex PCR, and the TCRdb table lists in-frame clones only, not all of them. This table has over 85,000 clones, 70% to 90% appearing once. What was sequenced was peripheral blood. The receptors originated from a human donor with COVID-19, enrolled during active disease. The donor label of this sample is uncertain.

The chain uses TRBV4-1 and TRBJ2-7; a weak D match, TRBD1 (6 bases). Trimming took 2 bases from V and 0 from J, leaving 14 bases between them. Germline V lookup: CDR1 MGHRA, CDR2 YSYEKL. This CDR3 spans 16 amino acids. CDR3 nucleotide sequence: TGCGCCAGCAGCCAAACGAAGGGGGTCTTCTCCTACGAGCAGTACTTC. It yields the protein CASSQTKGVFSYEQYF.

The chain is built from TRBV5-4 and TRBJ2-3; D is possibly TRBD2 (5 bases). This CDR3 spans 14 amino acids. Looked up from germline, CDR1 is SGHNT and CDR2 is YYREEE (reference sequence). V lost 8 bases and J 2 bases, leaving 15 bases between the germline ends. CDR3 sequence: CASRSGFNTDTQYF. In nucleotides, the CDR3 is TGTGCCAGTCGGTCGGGATTCAACACAGATACGCAGTATTTT.

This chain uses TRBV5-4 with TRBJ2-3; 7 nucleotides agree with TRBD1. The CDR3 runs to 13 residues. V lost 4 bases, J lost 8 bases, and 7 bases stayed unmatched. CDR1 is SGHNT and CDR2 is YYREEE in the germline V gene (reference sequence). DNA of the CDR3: TGTGCCAGCAGCCCCGACAGGGAGTCTACGCAGTATTTT. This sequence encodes CASSPDRESTQYF.

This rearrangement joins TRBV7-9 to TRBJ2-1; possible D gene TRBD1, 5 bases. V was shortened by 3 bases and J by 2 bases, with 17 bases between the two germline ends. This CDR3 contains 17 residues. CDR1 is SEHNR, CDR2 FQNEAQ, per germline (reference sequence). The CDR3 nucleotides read TGTGCCAGCAGCTTTTCTTCAGGGTCGGAGACCTACAATGAGCAGTTCTTC. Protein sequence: CASSFSSGSETYNEQFF.

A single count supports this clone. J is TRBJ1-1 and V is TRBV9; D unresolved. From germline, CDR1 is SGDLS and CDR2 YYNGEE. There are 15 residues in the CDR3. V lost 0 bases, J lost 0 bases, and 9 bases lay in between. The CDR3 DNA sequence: TGTGCCAGCAGCGTAGAAAATGGGCTGAACACTGAAGCTTTCTTT. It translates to CASSVENGLNTEAFF.

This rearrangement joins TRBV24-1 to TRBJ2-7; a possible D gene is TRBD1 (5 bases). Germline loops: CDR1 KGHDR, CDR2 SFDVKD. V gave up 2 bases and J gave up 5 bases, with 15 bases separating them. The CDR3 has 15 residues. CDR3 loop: CATSDSVKDTDEQYF. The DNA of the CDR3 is TGTGCCACCAGTGATTCGGTCAAGGACACGGACGAGCAGTACTTC.

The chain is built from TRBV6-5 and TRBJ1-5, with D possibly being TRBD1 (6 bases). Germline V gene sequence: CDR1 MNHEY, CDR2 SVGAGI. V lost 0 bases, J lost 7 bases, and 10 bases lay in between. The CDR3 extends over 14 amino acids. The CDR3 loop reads CASSYSTGHQPQHF. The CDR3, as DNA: TGTGCCAGCAGTTACTCTACAGGGCACCAGCCCCAGCATTTT.

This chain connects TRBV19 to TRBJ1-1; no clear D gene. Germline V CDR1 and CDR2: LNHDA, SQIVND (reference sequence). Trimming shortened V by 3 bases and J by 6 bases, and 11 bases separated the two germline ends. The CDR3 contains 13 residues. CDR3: CASSIGVRAEAFF. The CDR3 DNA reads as TGTGCCAGTAGTATCGGGGTGAGGGCTGAAGCTTTCTTT.